This note documents a single T cell receptor (beta chain) sequence. The data were produced by immunoSEQ multiplex PCR, yet TCRdb's version contains in-frame clones alone and is incomplete. The table records under 300,000 clones, roughly four fifths of them present only once. The sample belongs to a study of blood T cell repertoires in COVID-19. The germline V and J ends were trimmed by 6 bases and 1 base, with 12 bases remaining between them. This CDR3 comprises 14 residues. CDR1 is LGHDT and CDR2 is YNNKEL in the germline V gene (reference sequence). Sequences were obtained from peripheral blood. The V gene is TRBV3-1 (or the pseudogene TRBV3-2), the J gene TRBJ1-1; D uncertain. The origin of this receptor is a woman in her sixties or seventies with active or convalescent COVID-19. The CDR3 coding sequence is TGTGCCAGCAGTGGGGAGAGGAGGAACACTGAAGCTTTCTTT. This codes for CASSGERRNTEAFF.